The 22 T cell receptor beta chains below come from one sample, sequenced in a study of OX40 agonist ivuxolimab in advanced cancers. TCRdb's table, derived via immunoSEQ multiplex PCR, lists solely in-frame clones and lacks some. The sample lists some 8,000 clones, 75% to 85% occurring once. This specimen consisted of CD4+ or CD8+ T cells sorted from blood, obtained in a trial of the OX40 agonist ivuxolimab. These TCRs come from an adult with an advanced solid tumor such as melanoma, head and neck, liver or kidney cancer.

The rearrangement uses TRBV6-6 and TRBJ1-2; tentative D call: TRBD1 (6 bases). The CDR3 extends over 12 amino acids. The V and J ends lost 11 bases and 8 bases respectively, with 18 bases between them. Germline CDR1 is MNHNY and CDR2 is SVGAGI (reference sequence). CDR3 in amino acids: CAGQNRAKGYTF. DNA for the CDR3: TGTGCCGGACAAAACAGGGCAAAGGGCTACACCTTC.

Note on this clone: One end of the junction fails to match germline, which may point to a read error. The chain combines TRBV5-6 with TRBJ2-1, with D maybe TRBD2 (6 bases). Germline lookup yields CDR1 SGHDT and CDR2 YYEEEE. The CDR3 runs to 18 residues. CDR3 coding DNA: TGTGCCGGCAGTCCTGAAGAGAGCGGGCTTTCTTCCTACAATGAGCAGTTCTTC. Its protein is CAGSPEESGLSSYNEQFF. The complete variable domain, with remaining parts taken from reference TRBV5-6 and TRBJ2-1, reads DAGVTQSPTHLIKTRGQQVTLRCSPKSGHDTVSWYQQALGQGPQFIFQYYEEEERQRGNFPDRFSGHQFPNYSSELNVNALLLGDSALYLCAGSPEESGLSSYNEQFFGPGTRLTVL.

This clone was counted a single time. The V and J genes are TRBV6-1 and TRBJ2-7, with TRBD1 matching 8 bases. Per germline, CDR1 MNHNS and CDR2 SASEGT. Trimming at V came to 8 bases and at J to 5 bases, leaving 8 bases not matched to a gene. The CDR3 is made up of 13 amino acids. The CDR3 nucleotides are TGTGCCAGCGGTTGGACAGGGAGAAACGAGCAGTACTTC. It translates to CASGWTGRNEQYF.

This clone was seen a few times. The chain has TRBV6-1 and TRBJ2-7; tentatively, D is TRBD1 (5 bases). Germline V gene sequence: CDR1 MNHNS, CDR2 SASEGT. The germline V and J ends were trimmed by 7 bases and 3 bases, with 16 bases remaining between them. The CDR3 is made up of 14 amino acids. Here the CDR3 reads CASNTQASSYEQYF. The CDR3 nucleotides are TGTGCCAGCAACACACAGGCCTCGAGCTACGAGCAGTACTTC.

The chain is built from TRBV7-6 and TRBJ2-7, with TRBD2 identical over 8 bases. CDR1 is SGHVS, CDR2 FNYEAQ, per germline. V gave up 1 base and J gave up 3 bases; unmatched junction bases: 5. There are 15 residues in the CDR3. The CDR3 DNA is TGTGCCAGCAGCTTAGAAGCGGGGGTTAACTACGAGCAGTACTTC. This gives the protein CASSLEAGVNYEQYF.

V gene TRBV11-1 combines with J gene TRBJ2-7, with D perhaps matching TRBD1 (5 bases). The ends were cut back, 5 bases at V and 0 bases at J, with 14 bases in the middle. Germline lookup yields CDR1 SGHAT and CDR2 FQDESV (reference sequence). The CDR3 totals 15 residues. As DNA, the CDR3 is TGTGCCAGCAGCGGACATGCCTGGTCCTCCTACGAGCAGTACTTC. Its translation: CASSGHAWSSYEQYF.

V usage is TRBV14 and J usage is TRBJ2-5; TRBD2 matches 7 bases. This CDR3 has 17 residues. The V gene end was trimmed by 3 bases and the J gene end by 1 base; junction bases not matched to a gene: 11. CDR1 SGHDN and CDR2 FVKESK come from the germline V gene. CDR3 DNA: TGTGCCAGCAGCCAGCGGGGGTCTAGGGCAGGCCAAGAGACCCAGTACTTC. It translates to CASSQRGSRAGQETQYF.

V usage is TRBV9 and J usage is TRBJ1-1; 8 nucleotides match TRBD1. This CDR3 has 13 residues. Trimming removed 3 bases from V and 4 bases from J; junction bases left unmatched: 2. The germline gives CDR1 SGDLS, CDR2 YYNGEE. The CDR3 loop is CASSGTGGTEAFF. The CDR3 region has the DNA TGTGCCAGCAGCGGCACAGGGGGCACTGAAGCTTTCTTT.

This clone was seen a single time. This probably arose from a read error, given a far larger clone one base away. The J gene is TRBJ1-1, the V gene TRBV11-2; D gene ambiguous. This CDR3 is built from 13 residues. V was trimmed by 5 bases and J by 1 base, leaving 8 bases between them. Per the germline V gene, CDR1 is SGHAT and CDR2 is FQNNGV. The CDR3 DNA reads TGTGCCAGCAGCCCTCAGAGGAACACTGAAGCTTTCTTT. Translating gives CASSPQRNTEAFF.

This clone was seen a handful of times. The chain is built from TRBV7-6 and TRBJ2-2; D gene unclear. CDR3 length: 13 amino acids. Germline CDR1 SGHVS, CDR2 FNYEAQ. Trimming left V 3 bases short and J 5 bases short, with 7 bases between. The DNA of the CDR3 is TGTGCCAGCAGCTTGGCCGGTACCGGGGAGCTGTTTTTT. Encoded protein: CASSLAGTGELFF. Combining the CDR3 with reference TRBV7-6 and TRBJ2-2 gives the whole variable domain GAGVSQSPRYKVTKRGQDVALRCDPISGHVSLYWYRQALGQGPEFLTYFNYEAQQDKSGLPNDRFSAERPEGSISTLTIQRTEQRDSAMYRCASSLAGTGELFFGEGSRLTVL.

This CDR3 is CASSEFRTGDGYTF. DNA of the CDR3: TGTGCCAGCAGTGAATTCAGGACAGGGGATGGCTACACCTTC. The rearrangement uses TRBV2 and TRBJ1-2; 9 nucleotides align to TRBD1. Germline V gives CDR1 SNHLY, CDR2 FYNNEI. V gave up 2 bases and J gave up 6 bases; unmatched junction bases: 4. The CDR3 spans 14 residues.

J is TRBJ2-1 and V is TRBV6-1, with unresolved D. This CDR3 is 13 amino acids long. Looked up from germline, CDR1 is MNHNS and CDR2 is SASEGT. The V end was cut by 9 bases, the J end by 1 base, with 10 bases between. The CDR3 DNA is TGTGCCAGTACGAGTACTTCCTACAATGAGCAGTTCTTC. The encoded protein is CASTSTSYNEQFF.

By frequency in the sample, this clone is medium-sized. CDR3 amino acids: CASSQDRGGQETQYF. As DNA, the CDR3 is TGTGCCAGCAGCCAAGATCGGGGGGGCCAAGAGACCCAGTACTTC. The chain recombines TRBV4-2 with TRBJ2-5; 8 bases map to TRBD2. Germline CDR1 and CDR2: LGHNA and YNFKEQ. The CDR3 contains 15 residues. The ends lost 0 bases at V and 1 base at J; junction bases unmatched: 1.

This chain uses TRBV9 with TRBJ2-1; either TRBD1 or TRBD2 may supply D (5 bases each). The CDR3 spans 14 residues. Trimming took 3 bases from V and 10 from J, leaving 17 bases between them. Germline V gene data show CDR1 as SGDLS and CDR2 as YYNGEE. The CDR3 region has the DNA TGTGCCAGCAGCGGTGGGACCGCATGGGTCGAGCAGTTCTTC. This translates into CASSGGTAWVEQFF.

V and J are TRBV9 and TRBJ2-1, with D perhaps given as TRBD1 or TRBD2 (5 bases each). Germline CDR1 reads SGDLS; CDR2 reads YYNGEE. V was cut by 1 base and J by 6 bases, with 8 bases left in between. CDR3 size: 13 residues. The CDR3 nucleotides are TGTGCCAGCAGCGTATTTGGGGGCAATGAGCAGTTCTTC. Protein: CASSVFGGNEQFF.

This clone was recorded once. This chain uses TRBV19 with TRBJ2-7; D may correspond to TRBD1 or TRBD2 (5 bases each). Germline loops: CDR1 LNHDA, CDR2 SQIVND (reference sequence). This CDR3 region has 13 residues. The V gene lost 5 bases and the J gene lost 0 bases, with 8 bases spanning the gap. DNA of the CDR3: TGTGCCAGTAGTTCAGGGAGCTCCTACGAGCAGTACTTC. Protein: CASSSGSSYEQYF.

The DNA of the CDR3 is TGTGCCAGCAGTCCCCCTGGGAGCCACTACGAGCAGTACTTC. Its translation: CASSPPGSHYEQYF. The chain carries TRBV11-2 and TRBJ2-7, with D maybe TRBD2 (5 bases). The germline V gene encodes CDR1 SGHAT and CDR2 FQNNGV. V was trimmed by 6 bases and J by 3 bases, leaving 15 bases between them. The CDR3 is 14 residues long.

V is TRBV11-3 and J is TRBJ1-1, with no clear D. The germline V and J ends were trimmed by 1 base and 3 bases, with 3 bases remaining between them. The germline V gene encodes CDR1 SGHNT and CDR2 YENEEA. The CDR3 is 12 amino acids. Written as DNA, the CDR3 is TGTGCCAGCAGCTTAGGGGACACTGAAGCTTTCTTT. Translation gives CASSLGDTEAFF.

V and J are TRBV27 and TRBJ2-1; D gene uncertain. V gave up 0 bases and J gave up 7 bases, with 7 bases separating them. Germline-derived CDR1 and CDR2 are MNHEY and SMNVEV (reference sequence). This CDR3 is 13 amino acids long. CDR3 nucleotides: TGTGCCAGCAGTTTATCCTGGGGTAATGAGCAGTTCTTC. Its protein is CASSLSWGNEQFF.

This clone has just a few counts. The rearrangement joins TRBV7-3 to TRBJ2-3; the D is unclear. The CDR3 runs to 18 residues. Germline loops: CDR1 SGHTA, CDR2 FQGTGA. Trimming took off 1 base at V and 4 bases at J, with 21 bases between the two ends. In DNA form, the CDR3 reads TGTGCCAGCAGCTTAAACGTCGCGTCATATTCTGGCGCAGATACGCAGTATTTT. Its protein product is CASSLNVASYSGADTQYF.

In DNA form, the CDR3 reads TGCGCCAGCAGCTTCGAGTCCCCCGGAGATAACTATGGCTACACCTTC. This codes for CASSFESPGDNYGYTF. The chain carries TRBV5-1 and TRBJ1-2; D unclear. From germline, CDR1 is SGHRS and CDR2 YFSETQ. The V gene lost 2 bases and the J gene lost 1 base, with 15 bases spanning the gap. The CDR3 runs 16 residues.

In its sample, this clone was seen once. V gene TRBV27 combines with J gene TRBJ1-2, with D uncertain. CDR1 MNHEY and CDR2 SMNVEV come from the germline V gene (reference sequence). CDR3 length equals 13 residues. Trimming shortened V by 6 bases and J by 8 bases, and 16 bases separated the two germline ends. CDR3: CASSETDYGGYTF. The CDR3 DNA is TGTGCCAGCAGCGAGACTGACTATGGCGGCTACACCTTC.